The T cell receptor (beta chain) under discussion was sequenced for a study of neurological immune-mediated disorders. The unsorted libraries were generated from a total of 2 million PBMCs, which had been stored in RNAlater at -80 C. This clonotype was picked up many times. Germline CDR1 MNHEY, CDR2 SVGAGI. V was cut by 2 bases and J by 5 bases, with 12 bases left in between. CDR3 length: 14 residues. The cDNA came from 5'RACE with 10-nucleotide random UMIs. TCRdb ran MiXCR on the 5' RACE reads and lists one entry per CDR3 protein. Among tens of thousands of distinct CDR3 sequences listed, 6% to 8.5% were seen once.

This rearrangement joins TRBV6-5 to TRBJ1-2; D is undetermined. Material for sequencing was PBMCs. The TCR originated in a woman aged 40 to 50 in good health. For the CDR3, the DNA is TGTGCCAGCAGTTACAAATGGTTAGATTATGGCTACACCTTC. Its protein product is CASSYKWLDYGYTF.